The TCR beta chain under discussion was sequenced for a study of blood T cells in healthy people across ages. The CDR3 extends over 12 amino acids. Germline assignment: CDR1 MNHNS and CDR2 SASEGT. Donation came from healthy Caucasian individuals in Russia who were aged roughly 6 to 100. Through a sample-barcoded 5' primer and a J-beta primer mix, a second PCR was run for 7 to 11 cycles. Tagging of each cDNA molecule was performed by a template-switch adaptor with 12 random nucleotides. TCRdb analysed the 5' RACE reads with MiXCR anew, one entry per CDR3 protein. This table holds around 1,500,000 distinct CDR3 sequences, approximately 30% found once.

This TCR came from a woman younger than 45 in good health. Material: blood. The rearrangement uses TRBV6-1 and TRBJ2-5; D is uncertain. The J call is doubtful: the DNA matches TRBJ2-7 better. In DNA, the CDR3 is TGTGCCAGCAAGCAGACCTCCTACGAGCAGTACTTC. Translating gives CASKQTSYEQYF.